Following are 5 T cell receptor beta chains from one sample sequenced in a study of cytomegalovirus exposure and HLA in healthy donors. Data came from immunoSEQ multiplex PCR; TCRdb stores just in-frame clones and leaves some out. The sample lists tens of thousands of clones, roughly 94% seen once, with about 1.6% in the top ten. The sequenced material came from PBMCs. These receptor sequences come from a man aged 18-30 years in good health and CMV-seropositive.

The gene calls are TRBV11-3 and TRBJ2-1; 7 bases match TRBD2. V lost 4 bases to trimming and J lost 9 bases; unmatched junction nucleotides: 6. Germline CDR1 reads SGHNT; CDR2 reads YENEEA. The length of the CDR3 is 13 residues. CDR3 sequence reads: CASSSLGGGEQFF. The DNA for the CDR3 is TGTGCCAGCAGCTCCCTGGGCGGGGGTGAGCAGTTCTTC.

The chain employs TRBV21-1 and TRBJ1-5. TRBV21-1 is marked as a pseudogene. This CDR3 spans 16 amino acids. As DNA, the CDR3 is TGTGCCAGCAGCAAAGGCGGCCTCCCAAAGCATCAGCCCCAGCATTTT. It is translated as CASSKGGLPKHQPQHF.

The chain is built from TRBV9 and TRBJ2-3; 10 bases align to TRBD1. Germline CDR1 reads SGDLS; CDR2 reads YYNGEE. The CDR3 is 18 amino acids. Trimming cost V 1 base and J 1 base; bases outside gene matches: 9. CDR3 sequence (DNA): TGTGCCAGCAGCGTATTAGGGGAGACAGGGGGCCGCACAGATACGCAGTATTTT. Residues: CASSVLGETGGRTDTQYF.

The V call is TRBV18, the J call TRBJ2-7; D unresolved. V was shortened by 3 bases and J by 4 bases, with 7 bases between the two germline ends. CDR1 and CDR2 from the germline V gene are KGHSH and LQKENI. The CDR3 extends over 12 amino acids. CDR3 nucleotides: TGTGCCAGCTCACCTGCGCAATACGAGCAGTACTTC. Its translation is CASSPAQYEQYF.

The chain employs TRBV5-1 and TRBJ2-5; 8 bases match TRBD1. The end of the DNA is better explained by TRBJ2-7, so the J call may be wrong. Germline CDR1 is SGHRS and CDR2 is YFSETQ. The length of the CDR3 is 14 residues. This CDR3 is CASSSWTGSYEQYF. The CDR3 DNA follows: TGCGCCAGCAGCTCCTGGACAGGGTCCTACGAGCAGTACTTC.